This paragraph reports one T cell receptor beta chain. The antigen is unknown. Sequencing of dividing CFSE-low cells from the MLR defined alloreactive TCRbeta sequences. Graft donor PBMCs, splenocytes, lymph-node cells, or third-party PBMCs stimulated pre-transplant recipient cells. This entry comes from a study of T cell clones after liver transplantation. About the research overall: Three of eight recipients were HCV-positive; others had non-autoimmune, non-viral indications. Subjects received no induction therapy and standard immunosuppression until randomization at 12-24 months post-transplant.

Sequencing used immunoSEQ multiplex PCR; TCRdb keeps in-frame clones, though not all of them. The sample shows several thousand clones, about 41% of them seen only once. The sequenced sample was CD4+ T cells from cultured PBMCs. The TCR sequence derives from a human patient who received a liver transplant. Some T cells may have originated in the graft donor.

The CDR3 sequence is CASTVGGVYEQYF. CDR3 coding DNA: TGTGCCAGCACTGTCGGAGGGGTCTACGAGCAGTACTTC. V gene TRBV6-6 combines with J gene TRBJ2-7, with a weak D call TRBD2 (6 bases). V was pared by 7 bases and J by 3 bases, with 13 bases between. Germline V gives CDR1 MNHNY, CDR2 SVGAGI (reference sequence). The CDR3 is 13 residues long.